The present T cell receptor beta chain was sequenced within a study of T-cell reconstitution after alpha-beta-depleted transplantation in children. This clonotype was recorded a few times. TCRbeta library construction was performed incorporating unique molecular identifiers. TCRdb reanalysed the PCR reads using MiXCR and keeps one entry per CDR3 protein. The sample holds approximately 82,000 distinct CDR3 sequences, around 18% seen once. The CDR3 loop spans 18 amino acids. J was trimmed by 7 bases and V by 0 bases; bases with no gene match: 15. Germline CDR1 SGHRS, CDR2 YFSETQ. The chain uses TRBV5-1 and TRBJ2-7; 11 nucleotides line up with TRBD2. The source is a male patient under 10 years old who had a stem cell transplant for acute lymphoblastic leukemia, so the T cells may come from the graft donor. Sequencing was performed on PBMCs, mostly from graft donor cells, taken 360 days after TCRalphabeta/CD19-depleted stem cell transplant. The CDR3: CASSLGGRLAGRSREQYF. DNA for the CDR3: TGCGCCAGCAGCTTGGGGGGAAGACTAGCGGGAAGGTCTCGAGAGCAGTACTTC.